The source of this T cell receptor (beta chain) is a study of technical replicates of blood from four donors. Per the germline V gene, CDR1 is MDHEN and CDR2 is SYDVKM. The CDR3 is 14 residues long. V shed 4 bases and J shed 4 bases, with 10 bases lying between them. Using immunoSEQ multiplex PCR, the repertoire was profiled, and TCRdb retains in-frame clones only, with some absent. Here the sample spans 90,000 to 100,000 clones, approximately 95% being singletons. The sequence was obtained from a human donor in good health. The sample comprised T cells isolated from PBMCs. The J gene is TRBJ1-4, the V gene TRBV28, with D possibly TRBD1 on 6 matching bases. The DNA for the CDR3 is TGTGCCAGCAGTTCCCGACAGGATAATGAAAAACTGTTTTTT. Translated: CASSSRQDNEKLFF.